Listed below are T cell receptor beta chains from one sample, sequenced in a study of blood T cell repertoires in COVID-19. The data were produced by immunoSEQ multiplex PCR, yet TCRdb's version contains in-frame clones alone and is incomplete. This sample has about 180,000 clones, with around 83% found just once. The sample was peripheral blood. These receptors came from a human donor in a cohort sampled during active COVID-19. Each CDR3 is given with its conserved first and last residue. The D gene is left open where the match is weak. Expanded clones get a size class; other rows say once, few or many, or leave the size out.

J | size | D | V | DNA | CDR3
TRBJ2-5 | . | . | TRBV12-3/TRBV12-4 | TGTGCCAGCAGTTATGACAGAGAAGAGACCCAGTACTTC | CASSYDREETQYF
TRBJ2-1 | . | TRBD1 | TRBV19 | TGTGCCAGTAGTCGGGACAGGGGATACAATGAGCAGTTCTTC | CASSRDRGYNEQFF
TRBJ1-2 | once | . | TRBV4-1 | TGCGCCAGCAGCCAAGTTCCTTCGTCAGGGGCGAGGCGTGGCTACACCTTC | CASSQVPSSGARRGYTF
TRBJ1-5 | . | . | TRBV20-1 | TGCAGTGCTACAGCAGGACAGCCCCAGCATTTT | CSATAGQPQHF
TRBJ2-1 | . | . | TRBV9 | TGTGCCAGCAACCTCCCTGGGGACACCCACAGTGGGACATGGGGATACAATGAGCAGTTCTTC | CASNLPGDTHSGTWGYNEQFF
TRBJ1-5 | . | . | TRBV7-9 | TGTGCCAGCAGCTTCTCACAGGGTCTTTTCGGTCAGCCCCAGCATTTT | CASSFSQGLFGQPQHF
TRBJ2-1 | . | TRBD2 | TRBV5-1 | TGCGCCAGCAGCTTGAGTAGCGGGGGGGCCAATGAGCAGTTCTTC | CASSLSSGGANEQFF
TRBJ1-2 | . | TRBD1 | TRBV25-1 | TGTGCCAGCAGACGGACAGGGAGGAGGACCTATGGCTACACCTTC | CASRRTGRRTYGYTF
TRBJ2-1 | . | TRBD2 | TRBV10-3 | TGTGCCATCAGTGAGGTAGCGGGGGGGCAGCATGAGCAGTTCTTC | CAISEVAGGQHEQFF
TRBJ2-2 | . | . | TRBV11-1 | TGTGCCAGCAGCTTAGCGGGGCCGAACACCGGGGAGCTGTTTTTT | CASSLAGPNTGELFF
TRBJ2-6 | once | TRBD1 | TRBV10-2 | TGCGCCAGCAGGGGACAGGGGTCGGGGGCCAACGTCCTGACTTTC | CASRGQGSGANVLTF